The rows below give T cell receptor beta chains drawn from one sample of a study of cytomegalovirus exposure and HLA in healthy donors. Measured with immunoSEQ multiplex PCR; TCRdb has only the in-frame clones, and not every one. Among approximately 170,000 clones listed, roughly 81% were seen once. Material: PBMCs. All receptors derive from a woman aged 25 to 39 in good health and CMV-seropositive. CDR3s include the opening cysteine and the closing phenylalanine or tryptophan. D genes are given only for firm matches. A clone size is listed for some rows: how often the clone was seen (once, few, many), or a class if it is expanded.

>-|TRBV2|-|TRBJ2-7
TGTGCCAGCAGCAACAGGGGGGGCTCCTACGAGCAGTACTTC
CASSNRGGSYEQYF
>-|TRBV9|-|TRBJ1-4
TGTGCCAGCAGCGTAGCGTGGCAGGGTAATGAAAAACTGTTTTTT
CASSVAWQGNEKLFF
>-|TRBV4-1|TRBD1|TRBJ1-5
TGCGCCAGCAGCCAATGGACAGGGCATCAGCCCCAGCATTTT
CASSQWTGHQPQHF
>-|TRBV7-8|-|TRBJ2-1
TGTGCCAGCAGCTTAGGACTATCCAATGAGCAGTTCTTC
CASSLGLSNEQFF
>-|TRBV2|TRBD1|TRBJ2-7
TGTGCCAGCAGTGCCGGGACAGGGGGCGGGTACGAGCAGTACTTC
CASSAGTGGGYEQYF
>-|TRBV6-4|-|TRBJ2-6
TGTGCCAGCAGTGACTCGGCGGGCTCTGGGGCCAACGTCCTGACTTTC
CASSDSAGSGANVLTF
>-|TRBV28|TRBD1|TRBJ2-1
TGTGCCAGCAGCTGGATCGGGACAGGCAACAATGAGCAGTTCTTC
CASSWIGTGNNEQFF
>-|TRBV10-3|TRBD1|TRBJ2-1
TGTGCCATCAGTACCGGGACAGGTGACAATGAGCAGTTCTTC
CAISTGTGDNEQFF
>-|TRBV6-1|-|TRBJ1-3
TGTGCCAGCAGTGAAGGATTCGGAGACGCCCGAACTGGAAACACCATATATTTT
CASSEGFGDARTGNTIYF
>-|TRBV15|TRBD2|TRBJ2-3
TGTGCCACCAGCTCCAGACTAGCGGGAGGACTCACAGATACGCAGTATTTT
CATSSRLAGGLTDTQYF
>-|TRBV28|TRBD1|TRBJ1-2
TGTGCCAGCAGTGGCGGGACAGGGCCTAGACAACGGAATGGCTACACCTTC
CASSGGTGPRQRNGYTF
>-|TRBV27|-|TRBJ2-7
TGTGCCAGCAAGGGGTGTCGAGAGTACTTC
CASKGCREYF
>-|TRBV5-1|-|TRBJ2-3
TGCGCCAGCAGCCGAGGGAGAGGGGAGGTGGCAGATACGCGGTATTTT
CASSRGRGEVADTRYF
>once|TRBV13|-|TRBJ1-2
TGTGCCAGCAGCCGGACTGACTCCTTGGATGGCTACACCTTC
CASSRTDSLDGYTF
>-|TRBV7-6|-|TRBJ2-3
TGTGCCAGCAGCTTAGCGACAGGCCGCACAGATACGCAGTATTTT
CASSLATGRTDTQYF
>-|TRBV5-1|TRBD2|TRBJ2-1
TGCGCCAGCAGCTTCAATAGCGGGAGCTCTAATGAGCAGTTCTTC
CASSFNSGSSNEQFF
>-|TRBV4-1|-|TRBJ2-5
TGCGCCAGCAGCCTCCGGGACACAGAGACCCAGTACTTC
CASSLRDTETQYF
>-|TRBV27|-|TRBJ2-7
TGTGCCAGCGGAATTTCGGCAGGGCCCTACGAGCAGTACTTC
CASGISAGPYEQYF
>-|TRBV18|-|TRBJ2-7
TGTGCCAGCTCACCACTCGCGGCGGACGAGCAGTACTTC
CASSPLAADEQYF